A single sample is the source of the 15 T cell receptor beta chains below, sequenced in a study of T cell responses to AZD1222 COVID-19 vaccine. Generated by immunoSEQ multiplex PCR, the TCRdb table keeps only in-frame clones and is missing some. The sample consists of about 150,000 clones, approximately 91% of them appearing once. The sample in question was peripheral blood, obtained 28 days after the second AZD1222 dose. All receptors derive from an adult who received the AZD1222 COVID-19 vaccine.

This rearrangement joins TRBV18 to TRBJ1-3, with 8 bases aligning to TRBD1. The junction had 5 bases not matched to a gene; V was cut back by 1 base and J by 0 bases. The CDR3 consists of 17 residues. Germline values: CDR1 KGHSH, CDR2 LQKENI. The CDR3 region has the DNA TGTGCCAGCTCACCACTTACCGACAGGGGCTCTGGAAACACCATATATTTT. This gives the protein CASSPLTDRGSGNTIYF.

This rearrangement joins TRBV6-5 to TRBJ2-1; 7 bases are a match to TRBD2. J was trimmed by 2 bases and V by 6 bases; bases with no gene match: 4. Germline V lookup: CDR1 MNHEY, CDR2 SVGAGI. This CDR3 contains 14 residues. CDR3: CASSLRGAYNEQFF. CDR3 nucleotide sequence: TGTGCCAGCAGCCTCCGGGGGGCCTACAATGAGCAGTTCTTC.

The gene calls are TRBV7-9 and TRBJ1-1, with TRBD1 as a possible D gene (6 bases). The germline V gene has CDR1 SEHNR and CDR2 FQNEAQ (reference sequence). The V gene lost 4 bases and the J gene lost 3 bases, with 9 bases spanning the gap. CDR3 length: 13 residues. The CDR3 region is CASSYTGYTEAFF. The CDR3 DNA reads TGTGCCAGCAGCTACACAGGGTACACTGAAGCTTTCTTT.

The J gene is TRBJ1-1, the V gene TRBV30; D gene uncertain. The CDR3 loop spans 12 amino acids. Trimming removed 5 bases from V and 1 base from J, with 8 bases in between. CDR1 and CDR2 from the germline V gene are GTSNPN and SVGIG (reference sequence). The CDR3 bases are TGTGCCTGGGATGCGGGGAACACTGAAGCTTTCTTT. Its translation: CAWDAGNTEAFF.

The chain joins TRBV4-1 to TRBJ1-1; D call uncertain. This CDR3 contains 12 residues. V was clipped by 5 bases and J by 5 bases, with 9 bases between them. CDR1 is MGHRA, CDR2 YSYEKL, per germline. CDR3 region: CASSFSGTEAFF. The CDR3 DNA reads as TGCGCCAGCAGCTTTAGTGGGACTGAAGCTTTCTTT.

The V gene is TRBV27, the J gene TRBJ1-1; unclear D gene. CDR1 and CDR2 (germline): MNHEY, SMNVEV (reference sequence). The CDR3 spans 11 residues. V was pared by 9 bases and J by 5 bases, with 10 bases between. Written as DNA, the CDR3 is TGTGCCAGTAGAGTCGCGACTGAAGCTTTCTTT. Translating it yields CASRVATEAFF.

This sequence joins TRBV28 and TRBJ2-7; no reliable D call. CDR3 length equals 12 residues. Trimming left V 8 bases short and J 3 bases short, with 11 bases between. Germline CDR1 reads MDHEN; CDR2 reads SYDVKM. Written as DNA, the CDR3 is TGTGCCAGCCTGGGGTTCTTCTACGAGCAGTACTTC. This gives the protein CASLGFFYEQYF.

The chain carries TRBV30 and TRBJ1-6, with D perhaps matching TRBD1 (5 bases). Trimming took 3 bases from V and 7 from J, leaving 13 bases between them. The CDR3 has 14 amino acids. Per the germline V gene, CDR1 is GTSNPN and CDR2 is SVGIG (reference sequence). The CDR3 reads CAWSPRRGNSPLHF. DNA of the CDR3: TGTGCCTGGAGCCCCCGGCGGGGGAATTCACCCCTCCACTTT.

The CDR3 spells CASSRGLLRGGGNTIYF. As DNA, the CDR3 is TGCGCCAGCAGCCGGGGACTCCTCAGGGGTGGCGGAAACACCATATATTTT. The chain joins TRBV5-1 to TRBJ1-3; maybe TRBD1 (6 bases). The CDR3 is made up of 17 amino acids. From germline, CDR1 is SGHRS and CDR2 YFSETQ. Between the trimmed V and J ends, which lost 4 bases and 4 bases, there was a span of 21 bases. The full variable domain, rest sourced from reference TRBV5-1 and TRBJ1-3, is KAGVTQTPRYLIKTRGQQVTLSCSPISGHRSVSWYQQTPGQGLQFLFEYFSETQRNKGNFPGRFSGRQFSNSRSEMNVSTLELGDSALYLCASSRGLLRGGGNTIYFGEGSWLTVV.

The chain links TRBV2 to TRBJ1-2, with D possibly matching TRBD1 (6 bases). CDR3 length: 13 amino acids. Trimming pared 5 bases from V and 10 bases from J, leaving 17 bases between. The germline V gene encodes CDR1 SNHLY and CDR2 FYNNEI. CDR3 sequence: CASSQQGRAPYTF. Here the CDR3 DNA reads TGTGCCAGCAGTCAACAGGGACGGGCCCCCTACACCTTC.

The chain recombines TRBV12-3 or TRBV12-4 with TRBJ2-3, with D unresolved. Deletions cut 5 bases from V and 0 bases from J, with 6 bases between. The CDR3 length is 13 residues. CDR3: CASSPYSTDTQYF. The CDR3 DNA reads as TGTGCCAGCAGTCCGTATAGCACAGATACGCAGTATTTT.

This sequence joins TRBV11-3 and TRBJ2-7; 9 bases are a match to TRBD2. Germline values: CDR1 SGHNT, CDR2 YENEEA. This CDR3 is 13 amino acids long. With 1 base clipped from V and 9 bases from J, the junction kept 4 bases outside the gene matches. CDR3 coding DNA: TGTGCCAGCAGCTTAGGCCTAGCGGGAACGCAGTACTTC. It yields the protein CASSLGLAGTQYF.

This chain uses TRBV14 with TRBJ2-2; TRBD1 might be the D (5 bases). The germline gives CDR1 SGHDN, CDR2 FVKESK. CDR3 size: 14 residues. The V end lost 8 bases, the J end lost 1 base, and 11 bases lay between the germline ends. In DNA, the CDR3 is TGTGCCAGCCGCAGGCAGGGGAACACCGGGGAGCTGTTTTTT. The encoded protein is CASRRQGNTGELFF.

A single count supports this clone. CDR3 bases: TGCGCCAGCAGTCATTCGTGGGGGAAGGACAAAAACATTCAGTACTTC. Its translation: CASSHSWGKDKNIQYF. The chain joins TRBV23-1 to TRBJ2-4; D may match TRBD1 or TRBD2 (5 bases each). TRBV23-1 is an ORF, and what it does is uncertain. The ends were cut back, 3 bases at V and 3 bases at J, with 15 bases in the middle. CDR3 size: 16 residues.

The J gene is TRBJ1-5, the V gene TRBV7-8, with unresolved D. V was pared by 5 bases and J by 0 bases, with 11 bases between. Germline V lookup: CDR1 SGHVS, CDR2 FQNEAQ. The CDR3 runs to 15 residues. The CDR3 DNA reads TGTGCCAGCAGCAATCAGGAATATAGCAATCAGCCCCAGCATTTT. Protein product: CASSNQEYSNQPQHF.